Following are 12 T cell receptor beta chains from one sample sequenced in a study of blood T cell repertoires in COVID-19. TCRdb's copy holds only in-frame clones and misses some; the assay was immunoSEQ multiplex PCR. The repertoire holds some 530,000 clones, with about 85% as singletons. The sequencing input was PBMCs or T cells enriched from blood (not recorded which). The receptors were gathered from a woman aged 60 to 75 who had recovered from COVID-19.

The chain combines TRBV12-3 or TRBV12-4 with TRBJ1-3; D unclear. The germline V and J ends were trimmed by 6 bases and 0 bases, with 6 bases remaining between them. This CDR3 contains 13 residues. CDR3 coding DNA: TGTGCCAGCAGGCAGAACTCTGGAAACACCATATATTTT. Residues: CASRQNSGNTIYF.

This clone has only a few counts. Other DNA sequences in the sample encode the same CDR3. V and J are TRBV19 and TRBJ2-7; 11 bases map to TRBD1. The CDR3 is made up of 15 amino acids. Germline V gene lookup returns CDR1 LNHDA and CDR2 SQIVND (reference sequence). V shed 1 base and J 2 bases; nucleotides not matched to a gene: 1. CDR3 bases: TGTGCCAGTAGTATAGCGGGACAGGGGGCCTACGAGCAGTACTTC. Translated, it gives CASSIAGQGAYEQYF.

This clone was detected once. The chain carries TRBV5-1 and TRBJ2-3; 8 nucleotides line up with TRBD2. This CDR3 has 16 residues. Unmatched junction bases numbered 5, after V lost 0 bases and J lost 2 bases. Germline CDR1 SGHRS, CDR2 YFSETQ. Here the CDR3 reads CASSLAGSGDTDTQYF. Written as DNA, the CDR3 is TGCGCCAGCAGCTTGGCCGGTAGCGGGGACACAGATACGCAGTATTTT.

As regards this clone: This sample also contains other DNA sequences that code for the same CDR3. The V gene is TRBV7-8, the J gene TRBJ2-7, with TRBD1 matching over 8 bases. The CDR3 contains 14 residues. The V segment lost 5 bases and the J segment 4 bases; nucleotides outside the gene matches: 7. Germline V gene data show CDR1 as SGHVS and CDR2 as FQNEAQ. The CDR3 loop is CASSPGTGLYEQYV. As DNA, the CDR3 is TGTGCCAGCAGCCCGGGGACAGGCCTTTACGAGCAGTACGTC.

The chain uses TRBV9 and TRBJ2-3; 7 nucleotides line up with TRBD1. The CDR3 totals 16 residues. The junction had 8 bases not matched to a gene; V was cut back by 4 bases and J by 0 bases. In germline, CDR1 is SGDLS, CDR2 YYNGEE. The CDR3 nucleotides read TGTGCCAGCAGCCGAACAGGGGCCAGCAGCACAGATACGCAGTATTTT. This codes for CASSRTGASSTDTQYF.

The rearrangement uses TRBV10-2 and TRBJ2-7, with 9 bases matching TRBD2. Germline V gene data show CDR1 as WSHSY and CDR2 as SAAADI. This CDR3 has 14 residues. Germline trimming cut 2 bases from V and 6 bases from J; bases unmatched to any gene: 5. Written as DNA, the CDR3 is TGCGCCAGCAGTGAGAGGGGACTAGCCGGCGAGCAGTACGTC. It translates to CASSERGLAGEQYV.

The chain couples TRBV27 to TRBJ1-5; D is possibly TRBD1 (5 bases). The CDR3 has 19 residues. Trimming shortened V by 5 bases and J by 0 bases, and 23 bases separated the two germline ends. CDR1 is MNHEY, CDR2 SMNVEV, per germline (reference sequence). In DNA, the CDR3 is TGTGCCAGCAGTCCACTCTCGGGGGGGGATCCGTATAGCAATCAGCCCCAGCATTTT. Translation: CASSPLSGGDPYSNQPQHF.

The chain is built from TRBV2 and TRBJ2-3; 9 bases match TRBD2. V lost 2 bases and J lost 1; bases outside the gene matches: 16. Germline values: CDR1 SNHLY, CDR2 FYNNEI. This CDR3 is 20 amino acids long. The CDR3 loop reads CASSEFSSGAGLVGTDTQYF. CDR3 nucleotide sequence: TGTGCCAGCAGTGAATTCTCTAGCGGGGCGGGCCTAGTTGGCACAGATACGCAGTATTTT. The entire variable domain, with the rest obtained from reference TRBV2 and TRBJ2-3, is as follows: EPEVTQTPSHQVTQMGQEVILRCVPISNHLYFYWYRQILGQKVEFLVSFYNNEISEKSEIFDDQFSVERPDGSNFTLKIRSTKLEDSAMYFCASSEFSSGAGLVGTDTQYFGPGTRLTVL.

The gene calls are TRBV18 and TRBJ1-1; tentatively, D is TRBD1 (5 bases). This CDR3 is 12 amino acids long. CDR1 is KGHSH, CDR2 LQKENI, per germline. The V end lost 0 bases, the J end lost 10 bases, and 9 bases lay between the germline ends. The CDR3 bases are TGTGCCAGCTCACCACCGACCCAGGGAGCTTTCTTT. This sequence encodes CASSPPTQGAFF.

The V gene is TRBV6-5, the J gene TRBJ1-2; tentative D call: TRBD1 (5 bases). The CDR3 is 14 residues long. CDR1 and CDR2 from the germline V gene are MNHEY and SVGAGI. Trimming took off 6 bases at V and 3 bases at J, with 14 bases between the two ends. The CDR3 DNA reads TGTGCCAGCAGCGCCCCGGGGGGGTACTATGGCTACACCTTC. Protein: CASSAPGGYYGYTF.

The chain combines TRBV2 with TRBJ1-2, with no clear D. V gave up 8 bases and J gave up 5 bases, with 15 bases separating them. Germline assignment: CDR1 SNHLY and CDR2 FYNNEI. The CDR3 contains 13 residues. The CDR3 is CASSERSLYGYTF. The DNA of the CDR3 is TGTGCCAGCTCTGAGAGGAGTTTATATGGCTACACCTTC.

The chain uses TRBV5-6 and TRBJ1-1, with D possibly matching TRBD1 (5 bases). Germline-derived CDR1 and CDR2 are SGHDT and YYEEEE. The CDR3 covers 13 residues. Trimming stripped 3 bases from V and 5 bases from J, with 11 bases between. CDR3 DNA sequence: TGTGCCAGCAGCTCCCAGGGAGGTACTGAAGCTTTCTTT. This translates into CASSSQGGTEAFF.